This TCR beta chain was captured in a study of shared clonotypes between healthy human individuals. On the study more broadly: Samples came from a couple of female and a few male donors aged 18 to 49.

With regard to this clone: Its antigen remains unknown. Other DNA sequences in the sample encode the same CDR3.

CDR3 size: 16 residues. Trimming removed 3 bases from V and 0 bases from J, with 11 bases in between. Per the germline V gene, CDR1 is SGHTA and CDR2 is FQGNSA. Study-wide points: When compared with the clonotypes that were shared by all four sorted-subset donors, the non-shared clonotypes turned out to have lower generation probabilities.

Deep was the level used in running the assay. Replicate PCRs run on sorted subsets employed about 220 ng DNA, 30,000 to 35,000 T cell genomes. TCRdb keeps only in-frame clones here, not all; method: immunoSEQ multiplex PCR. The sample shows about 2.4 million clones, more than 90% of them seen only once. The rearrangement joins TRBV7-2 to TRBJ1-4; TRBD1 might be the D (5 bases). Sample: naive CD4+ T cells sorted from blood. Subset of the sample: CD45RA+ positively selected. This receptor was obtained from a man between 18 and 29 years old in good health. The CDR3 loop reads CASSFRQPATNEKLFF. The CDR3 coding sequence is TGTGCCAGCAGCTTCCGACAGCCCGCAACTAATGAAAAACTGTTTTTT.